Sequencing of this T cell receptor (beta chain) was carried out in a study of blood T cell repertoires in COVID-19. At the level of the study: From the United States, Italy and Spain came samples of acute and convalescent COVID-19.

CDR1 SEHNR and CDR2 FQNEAQ come from the germline V gene (reference sequence). V was trimmed by 7 bases and J by 0 bases, leaving 15 bases between them. This CDR3 region has 15 residues. As processed by the authors: Nucleated cell counts were estimated from reference gene primer amplification. Here immunoSEQ multiplex PCR was the method, and the copy in TCRdb shows in-frame clones only, minus some. V and J calls plus clone size are reproduced from that table; the DNA served to infer D and trimming. The sample lists 60,000 to 70,000 clones; around 85% were seen once. The Seattle site enrolled patients during active infection and followed them longitudinally.

The V and J genes are TRBV7-9 and TRBJ1-2; D is undetermined. The source material was peripheral blood. This TCR was sampled from a man between 35 and 55 years old with COVID-19, enrolled during active disease. Written as DNA, the CDR3 is TGTGCCAGCAAGGCGAGGGAGGCCTCTAACTATGGCTACACCTTC. Its translation: CASKAREASNYGYTF.